This TCR beta chain comes out of a study of T-cell memory formation after mild COVID-19. Study information: TCR clusters largely stayed donor specific.

This clonotype was observed a single time. The antigen is undetermined. Study observations and caveats: Among contracting clones, CD4+ were mainly CM/EM and CD8+ enriched in EMRA. Proof of SARS-CoV-2 specificity was absent for the second-wave clones that crested on day 37.

After 5'RACE with constant-segment primers, TCR alpha and TCR beta cDNA libraries carrying sample barcodes and UMIs were obtained. Each CDR3 protein is one row after TCRdb ran MiXCR on the 5' RACE reads. The sample yields around 340,000 distinct CDR3 sequences, around 15% seen once. Germline assignment: CDR1 MNHEY and CDR2 SVGAGI. This CDR3 has 13 residues. Trimming left V 2 bases short and J 5 bases short, with 9 bases between. The chain employs TRBV6-5 and TRBJ1-1; tentatively, D is TRBD1 (5 bases). The sequenced sample was PBMCs or a T cell subset sorted from them (not recorded which). This receptor was taken from a man aged 18 to 30 who had mild COVID-19 (a few samples of this study predate the infection). Cell type and time point are not known. The CDR3 nucleotides read TGTGCCAGCAGTTACGGGGGGTGGACTGAAGCTTTCTTT. Translated, it gives CASSYGGWTEAFF.